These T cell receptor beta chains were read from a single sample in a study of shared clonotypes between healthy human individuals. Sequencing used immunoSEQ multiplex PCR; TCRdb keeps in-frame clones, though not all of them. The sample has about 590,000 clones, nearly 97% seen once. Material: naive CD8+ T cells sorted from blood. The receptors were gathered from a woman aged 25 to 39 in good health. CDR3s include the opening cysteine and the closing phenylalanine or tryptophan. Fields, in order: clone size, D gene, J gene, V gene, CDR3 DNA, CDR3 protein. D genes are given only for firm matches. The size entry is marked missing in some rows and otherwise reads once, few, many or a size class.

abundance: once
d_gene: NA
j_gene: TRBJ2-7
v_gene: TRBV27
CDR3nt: TGTGCCAGCAGTTTCCGCGGGACCCACGAGCAGTACTTC
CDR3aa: CASSFRGTHEQYF

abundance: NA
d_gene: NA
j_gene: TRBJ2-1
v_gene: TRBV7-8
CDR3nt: TGTGCCAGCAGCTTAAGGCTTATATCGAGTAGATTATACAATGAGCAGTTCTTC
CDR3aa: CASSLRLISSRLYNEQFF

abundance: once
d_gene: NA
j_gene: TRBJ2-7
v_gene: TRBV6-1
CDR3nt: TGTGCCAGCAGTGAAGCGTTAGCGGACCTCTACGAGCAGTACTTC
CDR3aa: CASSEALADLYEQYF

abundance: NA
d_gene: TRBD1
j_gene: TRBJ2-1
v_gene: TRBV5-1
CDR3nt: TGCGCCAGCAGCTTGGCCGGACAGGTAGGCGATGAGCAGTTCTTC
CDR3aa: CASSLAGQVGDEQFF

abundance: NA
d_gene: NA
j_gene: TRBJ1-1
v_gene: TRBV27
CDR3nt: TGTGCCAGCAGTTTAACGACTGGGGGCACTGAAGCTTTCTTT
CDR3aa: CASSLTTGGTEAFF

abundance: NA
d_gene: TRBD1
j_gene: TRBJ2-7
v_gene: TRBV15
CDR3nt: TGTGCCACCGCCCACCCACAGGGGGAGTACGAGCAGTACTTC
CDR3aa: CATAHPQGEYEQYF

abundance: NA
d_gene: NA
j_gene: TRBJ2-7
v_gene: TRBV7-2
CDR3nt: TGTGCCAGCAGCTTCGGCGGAGCTTACGAGCAGTACTTC
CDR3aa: CASSFGGAYEQYF

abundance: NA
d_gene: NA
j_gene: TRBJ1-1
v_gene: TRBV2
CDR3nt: TGTGCCAGCAGCCGAAGGGAGGAAGCTTTCTTT
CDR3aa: CASSRREEAFF

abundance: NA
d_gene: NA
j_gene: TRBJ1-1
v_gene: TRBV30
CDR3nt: TGTGCCTGGAGTGTAGGTCAAGAAGCTTTCTTT
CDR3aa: CAWSVGQEAFF

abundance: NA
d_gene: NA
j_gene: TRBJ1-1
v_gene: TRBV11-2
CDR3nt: TGTGCCAGCAGCCCGACCCAGTTCGCTGAAGCTTTCTTT
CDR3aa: CASSPTQFAEAFF

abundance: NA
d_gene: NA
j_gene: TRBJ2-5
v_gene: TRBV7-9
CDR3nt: TGTGCCAGCAGCTTTCTGGAGACCCAGTACTTC
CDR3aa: CASSFLETQYF

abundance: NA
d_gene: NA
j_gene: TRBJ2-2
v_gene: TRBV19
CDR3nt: TGTGCCAGTAGTATGCCCCGGGACACCGGGGAGCTGTTTTTT
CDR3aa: CASSMPRDTGELFF

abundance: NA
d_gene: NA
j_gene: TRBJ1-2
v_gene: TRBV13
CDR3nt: TGTGCCAGCACGTCGGGGGGAAGCAACTATGGCTACACCTTC
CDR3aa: CASTSGGSNYGYTF

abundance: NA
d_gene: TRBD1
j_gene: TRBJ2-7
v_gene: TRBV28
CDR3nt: TGTGCCAGCAGTTGGACAGGGGGCTCCTACGAGCAGTACTTC
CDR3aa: CASSWTGGSYEQYF

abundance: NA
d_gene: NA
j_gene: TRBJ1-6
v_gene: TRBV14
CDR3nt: TGTGCCAGCAGCCAGGCAGGGCCCTACTCACCCCTCCACTTT
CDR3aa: CASSQAGPYSPLHF

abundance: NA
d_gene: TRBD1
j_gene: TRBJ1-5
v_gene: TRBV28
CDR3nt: TGTGCCAGCAGACTACAGGGGCAGCATCAGCCCCAGCATTTT
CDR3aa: CASRLQGQHQPQHF

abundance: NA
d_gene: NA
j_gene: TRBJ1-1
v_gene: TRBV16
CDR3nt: TGTGCCAGCAGCCACGGTCTCGTGCTTATGAACACTGAAGCTTTCTTT
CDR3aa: CASSHGLVLMNTEAFF

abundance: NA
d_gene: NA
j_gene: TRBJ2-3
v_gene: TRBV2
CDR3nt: TGTGCCAGCAGTGCTGCGGGGCACACAGATACGCAGTATTTT
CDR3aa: CASSAAGHTDTQYF

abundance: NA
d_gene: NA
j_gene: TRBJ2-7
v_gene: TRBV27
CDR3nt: TGTGCCAGCAGTTTCCATATCCCGCCGACAGACCTCTACGAGCAGTACTTC
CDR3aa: CASSFHIPPTDLYEQYF

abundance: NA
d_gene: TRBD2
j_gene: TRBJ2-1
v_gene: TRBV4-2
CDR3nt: TGTGCCAGCAGCCCCCACAGCGGGAGAAATGAGCAGTTCTTC
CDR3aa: CASSPHSGRNEQFF

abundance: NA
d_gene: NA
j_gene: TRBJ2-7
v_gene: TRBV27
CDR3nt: TGTGCCAGCAGGCCGGGACGGTACTCCTACGAGCAGTACTTC
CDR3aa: CASRPGRYSYEQYF